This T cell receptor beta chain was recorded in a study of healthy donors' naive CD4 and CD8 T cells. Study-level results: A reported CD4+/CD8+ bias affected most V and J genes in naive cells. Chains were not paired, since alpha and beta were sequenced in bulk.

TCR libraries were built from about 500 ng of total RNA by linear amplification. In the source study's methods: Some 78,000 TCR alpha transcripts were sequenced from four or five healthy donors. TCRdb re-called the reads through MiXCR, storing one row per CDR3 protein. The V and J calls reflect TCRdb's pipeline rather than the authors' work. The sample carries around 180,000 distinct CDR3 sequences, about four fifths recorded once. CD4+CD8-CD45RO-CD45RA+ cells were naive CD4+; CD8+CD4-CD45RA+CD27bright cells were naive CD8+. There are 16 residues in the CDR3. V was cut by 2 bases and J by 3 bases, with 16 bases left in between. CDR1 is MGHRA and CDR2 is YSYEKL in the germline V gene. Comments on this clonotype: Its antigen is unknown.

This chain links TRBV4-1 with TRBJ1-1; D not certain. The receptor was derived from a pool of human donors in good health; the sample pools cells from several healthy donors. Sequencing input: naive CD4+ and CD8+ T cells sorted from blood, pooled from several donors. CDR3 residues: CASSQPAQLLYTEAFF. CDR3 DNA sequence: TGCGCCAGCAGCCAACCGGCCCAATTACTCTACACTGAAGCTTTCTTT.